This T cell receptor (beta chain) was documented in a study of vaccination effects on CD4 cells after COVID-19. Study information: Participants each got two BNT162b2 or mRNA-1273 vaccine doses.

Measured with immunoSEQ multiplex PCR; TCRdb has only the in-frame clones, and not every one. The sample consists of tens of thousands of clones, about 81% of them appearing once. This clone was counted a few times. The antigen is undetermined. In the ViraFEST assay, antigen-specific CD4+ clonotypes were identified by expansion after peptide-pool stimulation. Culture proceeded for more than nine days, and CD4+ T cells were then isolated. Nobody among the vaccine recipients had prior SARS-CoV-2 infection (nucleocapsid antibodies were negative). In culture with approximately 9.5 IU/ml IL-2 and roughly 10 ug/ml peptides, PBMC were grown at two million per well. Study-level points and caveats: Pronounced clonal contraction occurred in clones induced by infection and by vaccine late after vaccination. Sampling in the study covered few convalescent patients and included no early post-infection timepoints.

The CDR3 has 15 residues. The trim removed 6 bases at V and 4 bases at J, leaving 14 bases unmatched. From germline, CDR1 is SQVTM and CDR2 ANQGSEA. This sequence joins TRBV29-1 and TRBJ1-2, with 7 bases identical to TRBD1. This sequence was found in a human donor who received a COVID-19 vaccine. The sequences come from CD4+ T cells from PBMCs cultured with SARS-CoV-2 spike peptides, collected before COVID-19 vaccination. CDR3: CSVLGQTQRGYGYTF. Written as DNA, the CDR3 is TGCAGCGTCCTGGGACAGACCCAAAGGGGCTATGGCTACACCTTC.